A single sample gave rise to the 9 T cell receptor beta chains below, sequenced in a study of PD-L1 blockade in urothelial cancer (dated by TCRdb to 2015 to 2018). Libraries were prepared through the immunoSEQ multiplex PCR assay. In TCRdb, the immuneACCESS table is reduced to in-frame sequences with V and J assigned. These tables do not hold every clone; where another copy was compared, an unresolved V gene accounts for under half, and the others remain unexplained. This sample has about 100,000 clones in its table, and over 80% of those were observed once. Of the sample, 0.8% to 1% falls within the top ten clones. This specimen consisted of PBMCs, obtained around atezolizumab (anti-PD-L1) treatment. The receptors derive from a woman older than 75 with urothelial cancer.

CDR3 region: CASSLGQIPYEQYF. The CDR3 coding sequence is TGTGCCAGCAGTTTGGGACAGATTCCCTACGAGCAGTACTTC. The chain couples TRBV27 to TRBJ2-7; 7 bases line up with TRBD1. J lost 2 bases, V lost 3 bases, and 4 bases had no gene match. The CDR3 runs to 14 residues. In germline, CDR1 is MNHEY, CDR2 SMNVEV (reference sequence).

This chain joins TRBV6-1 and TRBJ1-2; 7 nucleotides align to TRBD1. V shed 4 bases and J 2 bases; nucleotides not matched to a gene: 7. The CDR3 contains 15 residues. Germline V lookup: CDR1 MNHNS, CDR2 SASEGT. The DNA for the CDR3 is TGTGCCAGCAGTGGCAACCGGGACAGCAACTATGGCTACACCTTC. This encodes CASSGNRDSNYGYTF.

The chain's CDR3 is CASRVGGGGFTEAFF. DNA for the CDR3: TGTGCCAGCAGGGTGGGAGGGGGAGGTTTCACTGAAGCTTTCTTT. The chain couples TRBV7-2 to TRBJ1-1; D is perhaps TRBD1 (6 bases). In germline, CDR1 is SGHTA, CDR2 FQGNSA. The CDR3 loop spans 15 amino acids. The V end lost 6 bases, the J end lost 4 bases, and 18 bases lay between the germline ends.

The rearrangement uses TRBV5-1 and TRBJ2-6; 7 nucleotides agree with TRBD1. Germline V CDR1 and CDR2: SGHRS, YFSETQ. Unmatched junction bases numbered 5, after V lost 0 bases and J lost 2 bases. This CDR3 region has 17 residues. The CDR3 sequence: CASSLGQGVTGANVLTF. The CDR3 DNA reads TGCGCCAGCAGCTTGGGGCAGGGGGTGACTGGGGCCAACGTCCTGACTTTC.

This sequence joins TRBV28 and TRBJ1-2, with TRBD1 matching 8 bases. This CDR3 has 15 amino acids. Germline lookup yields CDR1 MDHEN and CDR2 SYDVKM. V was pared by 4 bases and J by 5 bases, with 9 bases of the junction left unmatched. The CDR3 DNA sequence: TGTGCCAGCAGTTCCGACAGGGGCGGAAGGTATGGCTACACCTTC. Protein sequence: CASSSDRGGRYGYTF.

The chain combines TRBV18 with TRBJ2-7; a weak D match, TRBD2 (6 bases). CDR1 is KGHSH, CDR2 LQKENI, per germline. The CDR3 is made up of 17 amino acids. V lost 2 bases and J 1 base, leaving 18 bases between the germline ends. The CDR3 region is CASSPFPVVSGSYEQYF. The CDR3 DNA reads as TGTGCCAGCTCACCATTCCCAGTTGTTAGCGGTTCCTACGAGCAGTACTTC.

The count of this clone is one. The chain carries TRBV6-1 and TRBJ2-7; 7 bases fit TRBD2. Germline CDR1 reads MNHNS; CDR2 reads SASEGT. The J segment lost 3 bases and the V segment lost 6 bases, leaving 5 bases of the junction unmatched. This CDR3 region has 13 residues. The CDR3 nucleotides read TGTGCCAGCAGGCGGGAGTTGGGCTACGAGCAGTACTTC. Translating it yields CASRRELGYEQYF.

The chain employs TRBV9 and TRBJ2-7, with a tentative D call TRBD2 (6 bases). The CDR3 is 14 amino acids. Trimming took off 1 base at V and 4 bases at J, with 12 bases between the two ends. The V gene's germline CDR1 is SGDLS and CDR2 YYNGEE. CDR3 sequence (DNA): TGTGCCAGCAGCGTACGTCCGGGAGCTTACGAGCAGTACTTC. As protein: CASSVRPGAYEQYF.

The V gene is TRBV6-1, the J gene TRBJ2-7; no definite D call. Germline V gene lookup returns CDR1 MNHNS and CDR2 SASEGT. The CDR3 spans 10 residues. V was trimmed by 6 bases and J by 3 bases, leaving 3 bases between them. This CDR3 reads CASSNYEQYF. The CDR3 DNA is TGTGCCAGCAGCAACTACGAGCAGTACTTC.